The 18 T cell receptor beta chains in this list originate from one sample, sequenced in a study of blood T cell repertoires in COVID-19. Measured with immunoSEQ multiplex PCR; TCRdb has only the in-frame clones, and not every one. The table includes about 350,000 clones, 88% detected once. The sample comprised PBMCs or T cells enriched from blood (not recorded which). Every receptor here comes from a woman aged 25 to 39 who had been exposed to COVID-19.

The gene calls are TRBV11-2 and TRBJ1-6, with a tentative D call TRBD1 (5 bases). Trimming left V 2 bases short and J 8 bases short, with 10 bases between. Per germline, CDR1 SGHAT and CDR2 FQNNGV. CDR3 length: 14 amino acids. The CDR3: CASSLRWGDSPLHF. The CDR3, as DNA: TGTGCCAGCAGCTTAAGATGGGGCGATTCACCCCTCCACTTT.

The count of this clone is one. CDR3: CATSDPGTSYNEQFF. The CDR3 nucleotides read TGTGCCACCAGTGATCCCGGGACTAGCTACAATGAGCAGTTCTTC. The V and J genes are TRBV24-1 and TRBJ2-1; 8 bases map to TRBD2. This CDR3 spans 15 amino acids. The trim removed 3 bases at V and 3 bases at J, leaving 3 bases unmatched. CDR1 KGHDR and CDR2 SFDVKD come from the germline V gene.

This clone appeared a single time. The chain couples TRBV4-1 to TRBJ2-1; 15 nucleotides match TRBD2. Germline values: CDR1 MGHRA, CDR2 YSYEKL. The CDR3 is 20 residues long. V was clipped by 0 bases and J by 3 bases; unmatched bases: 9. The CDR3 spells CASSQEPGLAGGKGYNEQFF. CDR3 bases: TGCGCCAGCAGCCAAGAGCCGGGACTAGCGGGAGGAAAGGGCTACAATGAGCAGTTCTTC.

The V call is TRBV9, the J call TRBJ1-5; TRBD1 agrees at 11 bases. CDR3 size: 16 residues. V shed 4 bases and J 6 bases; nucleotides not matched to a gene: 9. The V gene's germline CDR1 is SGDLS and CDR2 YYNGEE. CDR3 protein: CASSPGGQGAGQPQHF. In DNA form, the CDR3 reads TGTGCCAGCAGCCCAGGAGGACAGGGGGCGGGTCAGCCCCAGCATTTT.

This clone was recorded a few times. The chain carries TRBV18 and TRBJ1-1; perhaps TRBD1 as D (5 bases). V was shortened by 6 bases and J by 0 bases, with 8 bases between the two germline ends. Germline V gene data show CDR1 as KGHSH and CDR2 as LQKENI. This CDR3 is 13 amino acids long. CDR3: CASSQGMNTEAFF. DNA of the CDR3: TGTGCCAGCTCCCAGGGAATGAACACTGAAGCTTTCTTT.

The chain is built from TRBV5-1 and TRBJ2-5; 7 bases line up with TRBD1. This CDR3 has 14 residues. V dropped 4 bases and J dropped 2; count of bases not matched to a gene: 5. Germline V gives CDR1 SGHRS, CDR2 YFSETQ. In DNA, the CDR3 is TGCGCCAGCAGCCGAGACAGGGCGCAAGAGACCCAGTACTTC. Its translation is CASSRDRAQETQYF. Together with reference TRBV5-1 and TRBJ2-5, the CDR3 gives the full variable domain: KAGVTQTPRYLIKTRGQQVTLSCSPISGHRSVSWYQQTPGQGLQFLFEYFSETQRNKGNFPGRFSGRQFSNSRSEMNVSTLELGDSALYLCASSRDRAQETQYFGPGTRLLVL.

This chain uses TRBV3-1 (or the pseudogene TRBV3-2) with TRBJ2-1, with D hard to call. The CDR3 has 13 amino acids. V lost 3 bases and J 5 bases, leaving 8 bases between the germline ends. CDR1 is LGHDT and CDR2 is YNNKEL in the germline V gene (reference sequence). The DNA for the CDR3 is TGTGCCAGCAGCCAGTGGCTCCACAATGAGCAGTTCTTC. Amino acids: CASSQWLHNEQFF.

J is TRBJ1-2 and V is TRBV11-3; no reliable D call. V lost 6 bases, J lost 0 bases, and 8 bases lay in between. CDR3 length: 13 amino acids. Germline CDR1 is SGHNT and CDR2 is YENEEA. The CDR3 DNA follows: TGTGCCAGCAGACTTGGGCCTAACTATGGCTACACCTTC. This encodes CASRLGPNYGYTF. The full variable domain, its missing parts supplied by reference TRBV11-3 and TRBJ1-2, is EAGVVQSPRYKIIEKKQPVAFWCNPISGHNTLYWYLQNLGQGPELLIRYENEEAVDDSQLPKDRFSAERLKGVDSTLKIQPAELGDSAVYLCASRLGPNYGYTFGSGTRLTVV.

This chain connects TRBV27 to TRBJ2-7; D gene uncertain. The germline V and J ends were trimmed by 2 bases and 0 bases, with 8 bases remaining between them. CDR3 size: 14 residues. Germline-derived CDR1 and CDR2 are MNHEY and SMNVEV (reference sequence). CDR3 region: CASSLALDSYEQYF. The CDR3 region has the DNA TGTGCCAGCAGTTTAGCCCTAGACTCCTACGAGCAGTACTTC.

The rearrangement joins TRBV14 to TRBJ1-1; a weak D match, TRBD1 (5 bases). Per germline, CDR1 SGHDN and CDR2 FVKESK. V lost 9 bases, J lost 5 bases, and 16 bases lay in between. This CDR3 contains 13 residues. CDR3 sequence: CASAVGARTEAFF. DNA for the CDR3: TGTGCCAGTGCAGTTGGGGCGCGTACTGAAGCTTTCTTT.

The rearrangement links TRBV28 to TRBJ1-5; maybe TRBD1 (5 bases). Germline V gives CDR1 MDHEN, CDR2 SYDVKM. The CDR3 is 16 residues long. Trimming pared 7 bases from V and 2 bases from J, leaving 18 bases between. The chain's CDR3 is CASTPSGALGNQPQHF. The CDR3 DNA is TGTGCCAGCACCCCGAGCGGGGCTCTAGGCAATCAGCCCCAGCATTTT.

V and J are TRBV19 and TRBJ2-3; possibly TRBD1 for D (6 bases). Germline V CDR1 and CDR2: LNHDA, SQIVND (reference sequence). This CDR3 is built from 19 residues. V lost 3 bases and J lost 2, with 24 bases in between. The DNA of the CDR3 is TGTGCCAGTAGTATTCGCCCGCTCCTCCGGGACACATACACAGATACGCAGTATTTT. This translates into CASSIRPLLRDTYTDTQYF.

The J gene is TRBJ2-2, the V gene TRBV4-1; 10 bases are shared with TRBD2. CDR1 is MGHRA, CDR2 YSYEKL, per germline. Unmatched junction bases numbered 6, after V lost 0 bases and J lost 5 bases. CDR3 length: 17 residues. In DNA, the CDR3 is TGCGCCAGCAGCCAAGATCTATTAGCGGGAGGAACCGGGGAGCTGTTTTTT. Residues: CASSQDLLAGGTGELFF.

The V gene is TRBV7-3, the J gene TRBJ2-3; 9 nucleotides align to TRBD2. CDR3 length: 16 amino acids. V was pared by 5 bases and J by 1 base, with 7 bases of the junction left unmatched. Looked up from germline, CDR1 is SGHTA and CDR2 is FQGTGA. The DNA for the CDR3 is TGTGCCAGCAGCCACTCTAGCGGGACGGGCACAGATACGCAGTATTTT. Encoded protein: CASSHSSGTGTDTQYF. Looking up the rest from reference TRBV7-3 and TRBJ2-3 gives the full variable domain: GAGVSQTPSNKVTEKGKYVELRCDPISGHTALYWYRQSLGQGPEFLIYFQGTGAADDSGLPNDRFFAVRPEGSVSTLKIQRTERGDSAVYLCASSHSSGTGTDTQYFGPGTRLTVL.

A few counts support this clone. V usage is TRBV9 and J usage is TRBJ2-7, with a possible D match to TRBD2 (6 bases). Germline V lookup: CDR1 SGDLS, CDR2 YYNGEE. The V end was cut by 0 bases, the J end by 3 bases, with 10 bases between. The CDR3 is 14 amino acids. This chain's CDR3 is CASSVGTTNYEQYF. Here the CDR3 DNA reads TGTGCCAGCAGCGTAGGGACTACTAACTACGAGCAGTACTTC.

This clone occurred once. This chain joins TRBV9 and TRBJ2-5; 13 bases map to TRBD2. The CDR3 is 15 amino acids. Trimming cost V 0 bases and J 4 bases; bases outside gene matches: 0. Germline V CDR1 and CDR2: SGDLS, YYNGEE. The CDR3 DNA reads as TGTGCCAGCAGCGTAGGGACTAGCGGGAGAGAGACCCAGTACTTC. This sequence encodes CASSVGTSGRETQYF.

This clone was found a few times. The chain employs TRBV19 and TRBJ1-5; maybe TRBD1 (5 bases). The CDR3 is 16 amino acids. Germline V lookup: CDR1 LNHDA, CDR2 SQIVND (reference sequence). Trimming left V 1 base short and J 6 bases short, with 16 bases between. CDR3 in DNA: TGTGCCAGTAGTATAGGAGCGGCGGGGGGAAGTCAGCCCCAGCATTTT. It translates to CASSIGAAGGSQPQHF.

The J gene is TRBJ2-3, the V gene TRBV21-1; the table's D call TRBD2 went unverified against the DNA. TRBV21-1 is listed as a pseudogene. CDR3 length: 12 residues. The CDR3 protein is CASSKVLYTQYF. For the CDR3, the DNA is TGTGCCAGCAGCAAAGTACTGTATACGCAGTATTTT.